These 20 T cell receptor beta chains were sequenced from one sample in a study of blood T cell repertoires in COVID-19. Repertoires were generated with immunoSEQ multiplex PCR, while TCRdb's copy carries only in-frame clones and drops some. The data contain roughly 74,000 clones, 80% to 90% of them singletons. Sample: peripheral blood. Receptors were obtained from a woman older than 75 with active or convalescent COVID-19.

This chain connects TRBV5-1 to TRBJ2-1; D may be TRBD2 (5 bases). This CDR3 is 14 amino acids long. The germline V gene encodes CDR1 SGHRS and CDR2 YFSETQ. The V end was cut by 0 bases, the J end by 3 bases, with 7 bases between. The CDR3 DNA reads TGCGCCAGCAGCTTGGAACGGGACTACAATGAGCAGTTCTTC. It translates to CASSLERDYNEQFF.

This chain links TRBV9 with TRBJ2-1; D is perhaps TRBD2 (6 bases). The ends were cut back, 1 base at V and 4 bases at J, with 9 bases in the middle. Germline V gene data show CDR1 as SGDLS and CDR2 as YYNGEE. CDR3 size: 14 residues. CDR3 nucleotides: TGTGCCAGCAGCGTATCTAGCGCTTACAATGAGCAGTTCTTC. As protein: CASSVSSAYNEQFF.

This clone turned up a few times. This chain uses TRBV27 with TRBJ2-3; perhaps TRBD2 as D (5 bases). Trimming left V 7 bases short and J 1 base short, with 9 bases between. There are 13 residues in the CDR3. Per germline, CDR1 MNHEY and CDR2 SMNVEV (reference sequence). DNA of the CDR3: TGTGCCAGCAATCTTAGCGGCACAGATACGCAGTATTTT. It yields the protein CASNLSGTDTQYF.

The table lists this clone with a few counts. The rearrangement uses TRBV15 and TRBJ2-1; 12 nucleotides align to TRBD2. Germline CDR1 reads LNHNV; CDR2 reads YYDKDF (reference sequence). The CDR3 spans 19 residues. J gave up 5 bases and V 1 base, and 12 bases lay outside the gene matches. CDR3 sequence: CATSRALAGGGLVDNEQFF. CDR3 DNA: TGTGCCACCAGCAGAGCACTAGCGGGGGGCGGGCTCGTGGACAATGAGCAGTTCTTC.

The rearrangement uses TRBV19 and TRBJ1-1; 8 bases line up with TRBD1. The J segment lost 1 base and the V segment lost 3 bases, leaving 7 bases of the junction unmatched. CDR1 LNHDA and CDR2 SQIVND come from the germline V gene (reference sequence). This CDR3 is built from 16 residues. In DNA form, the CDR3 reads TGTGCCAGTAGTATGAGGCGGGACAGGACGAACACTGAAGCTTTCTTT. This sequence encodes CASSMRRDRTNTEAFF.

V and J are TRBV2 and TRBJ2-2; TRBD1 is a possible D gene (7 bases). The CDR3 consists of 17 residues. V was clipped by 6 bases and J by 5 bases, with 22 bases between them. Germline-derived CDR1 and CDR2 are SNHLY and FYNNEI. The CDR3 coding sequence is TGTGCCAGCAGGCCAGCCGGGGGACAGTCGAGGACCGGGGAGCTGTTTTTT. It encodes CASRPAGGQSRTGELFF.

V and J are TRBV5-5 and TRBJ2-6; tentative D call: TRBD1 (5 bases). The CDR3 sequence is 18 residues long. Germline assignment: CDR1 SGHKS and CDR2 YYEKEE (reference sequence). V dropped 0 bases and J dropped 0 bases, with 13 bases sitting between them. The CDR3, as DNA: TGTGCCAGCAGCTTGGGGCAGGGCAGCTCCTCTGGGGCCAACGTCCTGACTTTC. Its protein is CASSLGQGSSSGANVLTF.

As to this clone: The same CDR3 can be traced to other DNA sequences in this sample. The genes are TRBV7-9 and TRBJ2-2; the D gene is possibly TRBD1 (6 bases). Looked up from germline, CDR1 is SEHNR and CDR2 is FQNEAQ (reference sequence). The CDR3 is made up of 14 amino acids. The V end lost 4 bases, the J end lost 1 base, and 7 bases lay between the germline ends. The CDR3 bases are TGTGCCAGCAGCTGGGGACAGAACACCGGGGAGCTGTTTTTT. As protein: CASSWGQNTGELFF.

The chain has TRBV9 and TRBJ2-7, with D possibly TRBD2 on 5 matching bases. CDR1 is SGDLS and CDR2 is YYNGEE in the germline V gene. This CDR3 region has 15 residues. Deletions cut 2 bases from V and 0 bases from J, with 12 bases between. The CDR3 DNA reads TGTGCCAGCAGCGTCGCGGGCGGGTACTCCTACGAGCAGTACTTC. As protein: CASSVAGGYSYEQYF.

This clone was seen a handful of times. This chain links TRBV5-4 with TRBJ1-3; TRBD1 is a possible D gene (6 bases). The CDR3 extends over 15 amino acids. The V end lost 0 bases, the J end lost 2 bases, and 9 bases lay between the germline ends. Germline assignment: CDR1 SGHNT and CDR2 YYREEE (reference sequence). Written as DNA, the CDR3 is TGTGCCAGCAGCTTGGACAGGGCGGCTGGAAACACCATATATTTT. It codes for CASSLDRAAGNTIYF.

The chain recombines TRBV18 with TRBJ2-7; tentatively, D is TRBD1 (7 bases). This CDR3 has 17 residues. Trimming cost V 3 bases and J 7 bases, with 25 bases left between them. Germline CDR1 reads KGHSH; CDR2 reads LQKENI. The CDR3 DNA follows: TGTGCCAGCTCACCCCCCGGGACAGCCAACATGGGGAGGGAGCAGTACTTC. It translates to CASSPPGTANMGREQYF.

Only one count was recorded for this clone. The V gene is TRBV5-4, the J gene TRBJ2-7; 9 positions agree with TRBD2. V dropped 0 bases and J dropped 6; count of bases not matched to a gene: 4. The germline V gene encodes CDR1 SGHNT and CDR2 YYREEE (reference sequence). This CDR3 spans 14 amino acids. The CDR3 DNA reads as TGTGCCAGCAGCTTGGGGGTTAGCGGGAGCGAGCAGTACTTC. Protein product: CASSLGVSGSEQYF. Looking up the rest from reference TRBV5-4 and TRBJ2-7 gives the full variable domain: ETGVTQSPTHLIKTRGQQVTLRCSSQSGHNTVSWYQQALGQGPQFIFQYYREEENGRGNFPPRFSGLQFPNYSSELNVNALELDDSALYLCASSLGVSGSEQYFGPGTRLTVT.

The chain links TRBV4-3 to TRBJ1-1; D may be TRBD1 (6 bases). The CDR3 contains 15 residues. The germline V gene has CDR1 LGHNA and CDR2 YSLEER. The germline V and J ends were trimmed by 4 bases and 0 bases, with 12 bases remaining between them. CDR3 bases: TGCGCCAGCAGCCGGGAGGGACATTTGAACACTGAAGCTTTCTTT. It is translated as CASSREGHLNTEAFF.

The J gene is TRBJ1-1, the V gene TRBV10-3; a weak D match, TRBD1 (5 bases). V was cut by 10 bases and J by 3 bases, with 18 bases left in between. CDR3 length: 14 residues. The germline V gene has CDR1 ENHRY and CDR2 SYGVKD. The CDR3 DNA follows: TGTGCCAGCGGGAGGAGGGAAGGGGACACTGAAGCTTTCTTT. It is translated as CASGRREGDTEAFF.

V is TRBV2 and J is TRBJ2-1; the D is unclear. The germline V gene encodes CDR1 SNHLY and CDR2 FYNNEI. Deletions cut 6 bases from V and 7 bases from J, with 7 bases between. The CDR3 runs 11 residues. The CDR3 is CASSRGNEQFF. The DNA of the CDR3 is TGTGCCAGCAGCCGAGGTAATGAGCAGTTCTTC.

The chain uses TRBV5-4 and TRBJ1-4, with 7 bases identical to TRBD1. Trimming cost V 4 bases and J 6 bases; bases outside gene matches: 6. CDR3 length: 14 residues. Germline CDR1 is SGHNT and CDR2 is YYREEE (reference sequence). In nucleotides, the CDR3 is TGTGCCAGCAGCCTACAGGGGTCCGATGAAAAACTGTTTTTT. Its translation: CASSLQGSDEKLFF.

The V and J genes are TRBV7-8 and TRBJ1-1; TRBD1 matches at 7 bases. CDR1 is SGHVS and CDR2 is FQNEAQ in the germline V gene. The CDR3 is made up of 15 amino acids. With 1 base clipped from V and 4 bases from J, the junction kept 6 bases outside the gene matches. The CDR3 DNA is TGTGCCAGCAGCTTAGAGACAGGGTCGGGCACTGAAGCTTTCTTT. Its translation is CASSLETGSGTEAFF.

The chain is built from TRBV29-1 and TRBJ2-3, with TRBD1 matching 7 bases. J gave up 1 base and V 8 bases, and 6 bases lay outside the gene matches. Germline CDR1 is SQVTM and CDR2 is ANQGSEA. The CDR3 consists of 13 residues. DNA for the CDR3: TGCAGCCATGACGACAGGGGCACAGATACGCAGTATTTT. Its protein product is CSHDDRGTDTQYF.

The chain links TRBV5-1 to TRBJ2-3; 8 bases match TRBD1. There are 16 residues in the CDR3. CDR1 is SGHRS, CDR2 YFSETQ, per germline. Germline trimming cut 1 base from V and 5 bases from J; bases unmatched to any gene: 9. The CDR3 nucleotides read TGCGCCAGCAGCTTGCCTATGCAGGGGGCGGGAGATACGCAGTATTTT. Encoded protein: CASSLPMQGAGDTQYF.

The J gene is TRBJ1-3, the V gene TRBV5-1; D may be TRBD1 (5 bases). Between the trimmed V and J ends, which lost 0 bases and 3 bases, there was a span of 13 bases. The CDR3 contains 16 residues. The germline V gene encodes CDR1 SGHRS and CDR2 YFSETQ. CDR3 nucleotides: TGCGCCAGCAGCTTGGGCAGGGAAAGAGGTGGAAACACCATATATTTT. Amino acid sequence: CASSLGRERGGNTIYF.